The 25 T cell receptor beta chains in this list originate from one sample, sequenced in a study of blood T cell repertoires in COVID-19. This table comes from immunoSEQ multiplex PCR, and its TCRdb copy is limited to in-frame clones, with some not included. There are 250,000 or so clones in the sample; approximately 89% occur only once, and approximately 2.5% lies in the top ten. Material for sequencing was PBMCs or T cells enriched from blood (not recorded which). These TCRs come from a woman aged 18-29 years who had recovered from COVID-19.

The chain links TRBV10-1 to TRBJ2-3; 7 positions agree with TRBD2. The CDR3 length is 13 residues. Looked up from germline, CDR1 is WNHNN and CDR2 is SYGVQD (reference sequence). The V gene end was trimmed by 6 bases and the J gene end by 3 bases; junction bases not matched to a gene: 3. The CDR3 protein is CASRSSGTDTQYF. CDR3 sequence (DNA): TGCGCCAGCAGGTCTAGCGGAACAGATACGCAGTATTTT.

V and J are TRBV25-1 and TRBJ2-2, with a weak D call TRBD1 (6 bases). Trimming pared 5 bases from V and 6 bases from J, leaving 16 bases between. CDR3 length equals 15 residues. In germline, CDR1 is MGHDK, CDR2 SYGVNS. This CDR3 is CASSLGETGAGELFF. Here the CDR3 DNA reads TGTGCCAGCAGTTTGGGGGAGACAGGAGCCGGGGAGCTGTTTTTT.

Many counts were recorded for this clone. Different DNA sequences within this sample yield the same CDR3. V and J are TRBV7-2 and TRBJ2-5; TRBD1 aligns across 7 bases. CDR3 length equals 14 residues. After removal of 4 bases from V and 5 bases from J, the junction contained 7 bases not matched to a gene. Per the germline V gene, CDR1 is SGHTA and CDR2 is FQGNSA. The CDR3 is CASSSTGTGETQYF. CDR3 DNA: TGTGCCAGCAGCTCGACAGGGACGGGGGAGACCCAGTACTTC.

The rearrangement links TRBV24-1 to TRBJ2-3, with D perhaps TRBD2 (6 bases). The V gene lost 0 bases and the J gene lost 2 bases, with 17 bases spanning the gap. The CDR3 is made up of 18 amino acids. Germline V gives CDR1 KGHDR, CDR2 SFDVKD. CDR3 DNA sequence: TGTGCCACCAGTGATTTGCCCCGGCGGGGCGAGAACACAGATACGCAGTATTTT. Protein sequence: CATSDLPRRGENTDTQYF.

The J gene is TRBJ1-2, the V gene TRBV27; 7 bases match TRBD1. The length of the CDR3 is 13 residues. Per the germline V gene, CDR1 is MNHEY and CDR2 is SMNVEV (reference sequence). V lost 10 bases, J lost 8 bases, and 13 bases stayed unmatched. The CDR3 DNA reads TGTGCCACCTCACCGACAGGGCACCGCGGCTACACCTTC. Its protein is CATSPTGHRGYTF.

The rearrangement joins TRBV4-3 to TRBJ1-2; a possible D gene is TRBD1 (5 bases). V lost 1 base to trimming and J lost 7 bases, with 19 bases between them. CDR3 length: 16 residues. Germline V CDR1 and CDR2: LGHNA, YSLEER. This chain's CDR3 is CASSQAVGPGTIGYTF. The CDR3 DNA is TGCGCCAGCAGCCAAGCAGTTGGTCCAGGGACTATTGGCTACACCTTC.

J is TRBJ1-2 and V is TRBV5-4; 8 nucleotides match TRBD1. This CDR3 comprises 15 residues. Germline V lookup: CDR1 SGHNT, CDR2 YYREEE (reference sequence). V trimming: 0 bases; J trimming: 6 bases; junction bases outside the gene matches: 7. DNA for the CDR3: TGTGCCAGCAGCTTGGTGTGGACAGGGTCGAATGGCTACACCTTC. It codes for CASSLVWTGSNGYTF.

This clone has only one observation. The chain links TRBV2 to TRBJ1-4; D is possibly TRBD1 (5 bases). Germline loops: CDR1 SNHLY, CDR2 FYNNEI. Trimming removed 0 bases at V and 0 bases at J, with 17 bases between. There are 19 residues in the CDR3. The CDR3 DNA reads as TGTGCCAGCAGTGAAGCGCTGTTTGTAGGGACTGCAACTAATGAAAAACTGTTTTTT. It translates to CASSEALFVGTATNEKLFF.

In DNA form, the CDR3 reads TGTGCCAGCAGTAGACAATCCAATCAGCCCCAGCATTTT. This translates into CASSRQSNQPQHF. This sequence joins TRBV12-3 or TRBV12-4 and TRBJ1-5; the D is unclear. V was shortened by 5 bases and J by 3 bases, with 8 bases between the two germline ends. The CDR3 is 13 residues long.

This chain connects TRBV30 to TRBJ1-6; 7 positions agree with TRBD1. Germline V gives CDR1 GTSNPN, CDR2 SVGIG (reference sequence). The trim removed 3 bases at V and 7 bases at J, leaving 6 bases unmatched. The CDR3 consists of 14 residues. In DNA form, the CDR3 reads TGTGCCTGGAGAAGTAGACAGGGAAATTCACCCCTCCACTTT. As protein: CAWRSRQGNSPLHF. The entire variable domain, with the rest obtained from reference TRBV30 and TRBJ1-6, is as follows: SQTIHQWPATLVQPVGSPLSLECTVEGTSNPNLYWYRQAAGRGLQLLFYSVGIGQISSEVPQNLSASRPQDRQFILSSKKLLLSDSGFYLCAWRSRQGNSPLHFGNGTRLTVT.

The CDR3 nucleotides read TGTGCCAGCAGCTTAATCCGGGACAGGGGGGCCGAGCAGTACTTC. Translating gives CASSLIRDRGAEQYF. The chain couples TRBV11-2 to TRBJ2-7; TRBD1 aligns across 11 bases. This CDR3 is 15 amino acids long. The ends lost 2 bases at V and 6 bases at J; junction bases unmatched: 6. CDR1 and CDR2 (germline): SGHAT, FQNNGV.

V and J are TRBV6-2 or TRBV6-3 and TRBJ2-1; 11 bases are shared with TRBD2. J gave up 8 bases and V 0 bases, and 21 bases lay outside the gene matches. Germline lookup yields CDR1 MNHEY and CDR2 SVGEGT. The length of the CDR3 is 21 residues. In nucleotides, the CDR3 is TGTGCCAGCAGTTACTCGACCGGACGGCTGAAGGGGACTAGCGGAAGGGATGAGCAGTTCTTC. Translated, it gives CASSYSTGRLKGTSGRDEQFF.

This clone came up once. V and J are TRBV3-1 (or the pseudogene TRBV3-2) and TRBJ2-7, with a tentative D call TRBD2 (6 bases). Germline CDR1 is LGHDT and CDR2 is YNNKEL (reference sequence). With 4 bases removed from V and 3 bases from J, the gap between germline ends came to 19 bases. The CDR3 runs to 16 residues. CDR3 sequence reads: CASSPRLVTSIYEQYF. The DNA of the CDR3 is TGTGCCAGCAGCCCGAGACTAGTCACCTCCATCTACGAGCAGTACTTC.

This clone was counted a single time. J is TRBJ2-1 and V is TRBV7-2, with 14 bases lining up with TRBD2. Per germline, CDR1 SGHTA and CDR2 FQGNSA. This CDR3 contains 17 residues. Losses at the gene ends were 3 bases for V and 4 bases for J; bases not matched to a gene: 5. For the CDR3, the DNA is TGTGCCAGCAGCTTGGGGACTAGCGGGAGTTCATACAATGAGCAGTTCTTC. It specifies CASSLGTSGSSYNEQFF.

This clone was detected only a few times. The V call is TRBV2, the J call TRBJ1-2, with D unresolved. Per the germline V gene, CDR1 is SNHLY and CDR2 is FYNNEI. V was trimmed by 9 bases and J by 5 bases, leaving 10 bases between them. The CDR3 totals 11 residues. The chain's CDR3 is CASKDGYGYTF. Here the CDR3 DNA reads TGTGCCAGTAAAGACGGGTATGGCTACACCTTC.

The chain has TRBV9 and TRBJ2-1, with D possibly matching TRBD2 (6 bases). V was cut by 0 bases and J by 4 bases, with 14 bases left in between. The CDR3 spans 16 residues. Germline V gives CDR1 SGDLS, CDR2 YYNGEE. The chain's CDR3 is CASSVASSGVYNEQFF. DNA of the CDR3: TGTGCCAGCAGCGTAGCTAGTAGCGGTGTATACAATGAGCAGTTCTTC.

This clone has a handful of counts. This chain uses TRBV18 with TRBJ1-5; no clear D gene. CDR3 length: 15 residues. Germline V gives CDR1 KGHSH, CDR2 LQKENI. Trimming took off 2 bases at V and 5 bases at J, with 13 bases between the two ends. This chain's CDR3 is CASSPSGGGDQPQHF. For the CDR3, the DNA is TGTGCCAGCTCACCATCGGGTGGAGGTGATCAGCCCCAGCATTTT.

The chain has TRBV30 and TRBJ1-2; 9 nucleotides line up with TRBD1. This CDR3 comprises 15 residues. Trimming cost V 1 base and J 2 bases; bases outside gene matches: 5. CDR1 is GTSNPN and CDR2 is SVGIG in the germline V gene (reference sequence). The chain's CDR3 is CAWSADRGVNYGYTF. In nucleotides, the CDR3 is TGTGCCTGGAGTGCTGACAGGGGGGTAAACTATGGCTACACCTTC.

The V and J genes are TRBV3-1 (or the pseudogene TRBV3-2) and TRBJ2-1; D is uncertain. Trimming took 4 bases from V and 5 from J, leaving 12 bases between them. CDR3 length: 14 residues. CDR1 and CDR2 (germline): LGHDT, YNNKEL (reference sequence). CDR3: CASSRQDLNNEQFF. For the CDR3, the DNA is TGTGCCAGCAGCCGACAAGATTTGAACAATGAGCAGTTCTTC.

The chain is built from TRBV6-5 and TRBJ1-2, with unresolved D. V shed 6 bases and J shed 4 bases, with 15 bases lying between them. CDR3 length: 14 residues. The germline gives CDR1 MNHEY, CDR2 SVGAGI. The CDR3 DNA is TGTGCCAGCAGCCCCAACCCCCGGAGCTATGGCTACACCTTC. The encoded protein is CASSPNPRSYGYTF.

This rearrangement joins TRBV28 to TRBJ1-2; tentatively, D is TRBD1 (5 bases). V shed 2 bases and J shed 3 bases, with 19 bases lying between them. Germline CDR1 and CDR2: MDHEN and SYDVKM. This CDR3 spans 17 amino acids. CDR3 bases: TGTGCCAGCAGTTTAATTGGGTACGGGGGGTTGGACTATGGCTACACCTTC. It encodes CASSLIGYGGLDYGYTF.

Only one count was recorded for this clone. J is TRBJ1-6 and V is TRBV2; D is undetermined. Germline V gene lookup returns CDR1 SNHLY and CDR2 FYNNEI. This CDR3 is built from 13 residues. The V gene lost 2 bases and the J gene lost 10 bases, with 9 bases spanning the gap. The CDR3 loop reads CASSEKLVSPLHF. As DNA, the CDR3 is TGTGCCAGCAGTGAAAAACTGGTGTCACCCCTCCACTTT. The variable domain in full, with the rest retrieved from reference TRBV2 and TRBJ1-6, is EPEVTQTPSHQVTQMGQEVILRCVPISNHLYFYWYRQILGQKVEFLVSFYNNEISEKSEIFDDQFSVERPDGSNFTLKIRSTKLEDSAMYFCASSEKLVSPLHFGNGTRLTVT.

The chain carries TRBV5-1 and TRBJ1-6; D unclear. The V end lost 2 bases, the J end lost 6 bases, and 6 bases lay between the germline ends. Germline loops: CDR1 SGHRS, CDR2 YFSETQ. This CDR3 has 13 amino acids. The CDR3 sequence: CASSFNTNSPLHF. In DNA, the CDR3 is TGCGCCAGCAGCTTCAACACTAATTCACCCCTCCACTTT. The full variable domain, in which reference TRBV5-1 and TRBJ1-6 provide the parts outside the CDR3, is KAGVTQTPRYLIKTRGQQVTLSCSPISGHRSVSWYQQTPGQGLQFLFEYFSETQRNKGNFPGRFSGRQFSNSRSEMNVSTLELGDSALYLCASSFNTNSPLHFGNGTRLTVT.

The chain combines TRBV15 with TRBJ1-4; D gene uncertain. Looked up from germline, CDR1 is LNHNV and CDR2 is YYDKDF (reference sequence). CDR3 length: 14 residues. V was clipped by 8 bases and J by 0 bases, with 10 bases between them. The CDR3 sequence: CATPAGTTNEKLFF. The CDR3 nucleotides are TGTGCCACCCCAGCCGGGACAACTAATGAAAAACTGTTTTTT.

V usage is TRBV2 and J usage is TRBJ1-4; 9 nucleotides match TRBD1. V lost 1 base, J lost 6 bases, and 9 bases stayed unmatched. The CDR3 is 17 amino acids. Germline V gene sequence: CDR1 SNHLY, CDR2 FYNNEI. CDR3 residues: CASSEDLGTGSDEKLFF. The CDR3 DNA is TGTGCCAGCAGTGAAGATTTAGGGACAGGGAGTGATGAAAAACTGTTTTTT.